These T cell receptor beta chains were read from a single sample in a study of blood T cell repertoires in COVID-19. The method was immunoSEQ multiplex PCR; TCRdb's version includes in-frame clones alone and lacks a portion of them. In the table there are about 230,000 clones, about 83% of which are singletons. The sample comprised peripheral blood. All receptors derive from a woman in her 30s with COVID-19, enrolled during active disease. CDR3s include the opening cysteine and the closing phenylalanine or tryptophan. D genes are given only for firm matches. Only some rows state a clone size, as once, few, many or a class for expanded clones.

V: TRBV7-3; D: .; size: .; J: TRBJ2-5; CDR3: CASSLSGGRETQYF; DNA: TGTGCCAGCAGCTTGTCTGGAGGGCGAGAGACCCAGTACTTC
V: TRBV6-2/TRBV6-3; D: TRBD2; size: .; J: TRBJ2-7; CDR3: CASSLSGGVYEQYF; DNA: TGTGCCAGCAGCCTAAGCGGGGGGGTCTACGAGCAGTACTTC
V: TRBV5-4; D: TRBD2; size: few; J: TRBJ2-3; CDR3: CASSLPSGRGSTDTQYF; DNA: TGTGCCAGCAGCTTGCCTAGCGGGAGAGGTAGCACAGATACGCAGTATTTT
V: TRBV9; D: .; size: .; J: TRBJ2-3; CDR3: CASSVGGGPTDTQYF; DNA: TGTGCCAGCAGCGTAGGGGGAGGCCCCACAGATACGCAGTATTTT
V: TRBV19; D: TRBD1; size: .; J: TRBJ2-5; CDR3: CASSMDRGETQYF; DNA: TGTGCCAGTAGTATGGACAGGGGAGAGACCCAGTACTTC
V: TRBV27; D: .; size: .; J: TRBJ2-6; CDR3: CASSIAASYSGANVLTF; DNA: TGTGCCAGCAGTATAGCCGCCAGCTACTCTGGGGCCAACGTCCTGACTTTC
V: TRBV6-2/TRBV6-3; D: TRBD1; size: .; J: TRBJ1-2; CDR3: CASSSDPFGTGVYGYTF; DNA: TGTGCCAGCAGTTCCGATCCTTTCGGGACAGGGGTCTATGGCTACACCTTC
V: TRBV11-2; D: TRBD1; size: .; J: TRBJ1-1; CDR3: CASTPGTGPGTEAFF; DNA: TGTGCCAGCACCCCCGGGACAGGGCCGGGCACTGAAGCTTTCTTT
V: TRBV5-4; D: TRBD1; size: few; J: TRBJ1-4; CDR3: CASSAQGPRNEKLFF; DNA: TGTGCCAGCAGCGCACAGGGGCCCCGTAATGAAAAACTGTTTTTT
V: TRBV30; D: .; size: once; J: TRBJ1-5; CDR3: CAYPGRTVNQPQHF; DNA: TGTGCTTACCCCGGACGGACAGTTAATCAGCCCCAGCATTTT
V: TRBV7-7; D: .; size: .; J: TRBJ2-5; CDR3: CASSLGPRVIQETQYF; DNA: TGTGCCAGCAGCTTAGGTCCCAGGGTAATTCAGGAGACCCAGTACTTC
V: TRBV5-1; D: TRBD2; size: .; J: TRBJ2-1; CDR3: CASLRTSGSHNEQFF; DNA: TGCGCCAGCCTGAGGACTAGCGGGAGCCACAATGAGCAGTTCTTC
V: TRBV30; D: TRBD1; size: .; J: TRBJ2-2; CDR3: CAWSSRTGYAGELFF; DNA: TGTGCCTGGAGTTCTCGGACAGGGTACGCCGGGGAGCTGTTTTTT
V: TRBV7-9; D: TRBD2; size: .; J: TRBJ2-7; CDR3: CASSPPPGLAGWSSYEQYF; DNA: TGTGCCAGCAGCCCCCCGCCGGGACTAGCGGGGTGGAGCTCCTACGAGCAGTACTTC
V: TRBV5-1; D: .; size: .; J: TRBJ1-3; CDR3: CASSLTGPGNTIYF; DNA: TGCGCCAGCAGCCTGACAGGTCCTGGAAACACCATATATTTT
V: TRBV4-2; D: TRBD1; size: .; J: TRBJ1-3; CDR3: CASSQEVPGGGNTIYF; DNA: TGTGCCAGCAGCCAAGAGGTCCCAGGGGGCGGAAACACCATATATTTT
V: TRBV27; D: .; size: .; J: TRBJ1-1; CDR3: CASSFDRNTEAFF; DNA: TGTGCCAGCAGTTTCGACAGAAACACTGAAGCTTTCTTT
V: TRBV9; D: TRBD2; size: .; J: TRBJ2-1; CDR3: CASSATLAGDSNEQFF; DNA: TGTGCCAGCAGCGCGACGCTAGCGGGAGATTCCAATGAGCAGTTCTTC
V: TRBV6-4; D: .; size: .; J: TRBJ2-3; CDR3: CASRETGADTQYF; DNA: TGTGCCAGCAGGGAGACAGGTGCAGATACGCAGTATTTT
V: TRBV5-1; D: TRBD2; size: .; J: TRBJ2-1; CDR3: CASSDGTSGVNEQFF; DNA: TGCGCCAGCAGCGACGGGACTAGCGGCGTCAATGAGCAGTTCTTC
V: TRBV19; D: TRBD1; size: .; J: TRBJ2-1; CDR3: CASSPLGQGARNEQFF; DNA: TGTGCCAGTAGTCCCTTGGGACAGGGGGCGCGGAATGAGCAGTTCTTC
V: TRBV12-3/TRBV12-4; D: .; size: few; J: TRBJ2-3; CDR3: CASVFPSTDTQYF; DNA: TGTGCCAGCGTTTTTCCTAGCACAGATACGCAGTATTTT
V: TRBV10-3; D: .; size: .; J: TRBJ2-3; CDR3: CAISGRGLVSTDTQYF; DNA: TGTGCCATCAGTGGTAGGGGCCTGGTTAGCACAGATACGCAGTATTTT
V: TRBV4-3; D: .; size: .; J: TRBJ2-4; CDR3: CASSHETRSGSGVQYF; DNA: TGCGCCAGCAGCCACGAGACAAGATCGGGGAGCGGAGTTCAGTACTTC
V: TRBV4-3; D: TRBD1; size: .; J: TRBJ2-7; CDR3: CASSQEVRGIEQYF; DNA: TGCGCCAGCAGCCAAGAGGTCAGGGGGATCGAGCAGTACTTC
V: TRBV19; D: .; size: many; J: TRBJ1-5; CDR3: CAGGLGNQPQHF; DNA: TGTGCCGGGGGGTTGGGCAATCAGCCCCAGCATTTT
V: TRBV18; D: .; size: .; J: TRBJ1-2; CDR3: CASSPIITGENYGYTF; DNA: TGTGCCAGCTCACCCATTATTACGGGGGAAAACTATGGCTACACCTTC
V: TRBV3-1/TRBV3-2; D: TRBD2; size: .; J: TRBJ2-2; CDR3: CASTPAGTGELFF; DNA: TGTGCCAGCACCCCAGCGGGAACCGGGGAGCTGTTTTTT
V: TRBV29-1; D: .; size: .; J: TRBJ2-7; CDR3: CSVVGRDYEQYF; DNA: TGCAGCGTTGTGGGCAGAGACTACGAGCAGTACTTC
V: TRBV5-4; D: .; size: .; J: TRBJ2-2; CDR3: CASSLGTQIGELFF; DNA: TGTGCCAGCAGCTTGGGAACACAAATCGGGGAGCTGTTTTTT
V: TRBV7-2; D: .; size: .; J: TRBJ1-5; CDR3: CASSFSTGGEGQPQHF; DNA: TGTGCCAGCAGCTTTAGCACGGGGGGGGAAGGCCAGCCCCAGCATTTT
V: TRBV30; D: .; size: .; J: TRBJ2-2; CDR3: CAWNTDSTGELFF; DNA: TGTGCCTGGAATACCGACAGCACCGGGGAGCTGTTTTTT
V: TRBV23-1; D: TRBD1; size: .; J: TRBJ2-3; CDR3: CASSQSPPGTVLDTQYF; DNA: TGCGCCAGCAGTCAATCGCCCCCGGGGACAGTTCTCGATACGCAGTATTTT
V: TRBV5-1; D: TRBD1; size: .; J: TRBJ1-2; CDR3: CASGTGGGYTF; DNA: TGCGCCAGCGGGACAGGTGGAGGCTACACCTTC
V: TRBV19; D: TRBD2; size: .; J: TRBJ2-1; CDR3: CASSILTSGTYNEQFF; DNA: TGTGCCAGTAGTATCTTGACTAGCGGAACCTACAATGAGCAGTTCTTC
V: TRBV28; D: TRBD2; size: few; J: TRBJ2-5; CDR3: CASSFAGTSQETQYF; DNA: TGTGCCAGCAGTTTTGCTGGGACTAGCCAAGAGACCCAGTACTTC
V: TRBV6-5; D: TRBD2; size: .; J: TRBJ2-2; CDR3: CASSYGLAGNTGELFF; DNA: TGTGCCAGCAGTTACGGGCTAGCGGGCAACACCGGGGAGCTGTTTTTT
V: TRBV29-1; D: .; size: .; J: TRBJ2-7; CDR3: CSVGGGALGEHF; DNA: .
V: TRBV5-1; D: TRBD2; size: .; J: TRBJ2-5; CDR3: CASSLGLARGGETQYF; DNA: TGCGCCAGCAGCCTAGGACTAGCACGGGGGGGAGAGACCCAGTACTTC
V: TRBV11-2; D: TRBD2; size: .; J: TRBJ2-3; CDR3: CASSLGGGTDTQYF; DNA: TGTGCCAGCAGCTTAGGGGGAGGGACAGATACGCAGTATTTT
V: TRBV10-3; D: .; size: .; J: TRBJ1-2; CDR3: CAISDFEEPYGYTF; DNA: TGTGCCATCAGTGATTTCGAGGAGCCTTATGGCTACACCTTC
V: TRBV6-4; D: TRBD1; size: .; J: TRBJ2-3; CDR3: CASSLDRDHTDTQYF; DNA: TGTGCCAGCAGTCTGGACAGGGACCACACAGATACGCAGTATTTT
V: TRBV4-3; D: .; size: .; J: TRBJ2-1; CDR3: CASSADGGYNEQFF; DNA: TGCGCCAGCAGCGCAGACGGGGGCTACAATGAGCAGTTCTTC
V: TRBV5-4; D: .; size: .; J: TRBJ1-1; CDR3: CASSMRGMNTEAFF; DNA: TGTGCCAGCAGCATGAGGGGGATGAACACTGAAGCTTTCTTT
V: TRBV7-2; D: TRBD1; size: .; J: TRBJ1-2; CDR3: CASSPGQGLGYGYTF; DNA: TGTGCCAGCAGCCCAGGACAGGGGCTAGGCTATGGCTACACCTTC
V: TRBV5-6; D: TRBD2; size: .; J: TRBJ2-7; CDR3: CASSRGLATVVGNEQYF; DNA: TGTGCCAGCAGCCGCGGACTAGCGACTGTCGTGGGGAACGAGCAGTACTTC
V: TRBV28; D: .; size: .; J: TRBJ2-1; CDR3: CASRRTDGGSYNEQFF; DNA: TGTGCCAGCAGACGGACGGACGGGGGCTCCTACAATGAGCAGTTCTTC
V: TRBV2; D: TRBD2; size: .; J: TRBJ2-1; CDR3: CASSDDGTSPNEQFF; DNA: TGTGCCAGCAGTGACGACGGGACTAGTCCCAATGAGCAGTTCTTC
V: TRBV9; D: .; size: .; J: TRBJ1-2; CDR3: CASSGNANYGYTF; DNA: TGTGCCAGCAGCGGTAATGCTAACTATGGCTACACCTTC
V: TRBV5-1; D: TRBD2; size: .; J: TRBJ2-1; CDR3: CASSLVGGSSYNEQFF; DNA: TGCGCCAGCAGCTTGGTGGGCGGGAGCTCCTACAATGAGCAGTTCTTC
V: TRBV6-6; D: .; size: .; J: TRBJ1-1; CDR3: CASSYSTGGMNTEAFF; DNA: TGTGCCAGCAGTTACTCGACGGGGGGGATGAACACTGAAGCTTTCTTT